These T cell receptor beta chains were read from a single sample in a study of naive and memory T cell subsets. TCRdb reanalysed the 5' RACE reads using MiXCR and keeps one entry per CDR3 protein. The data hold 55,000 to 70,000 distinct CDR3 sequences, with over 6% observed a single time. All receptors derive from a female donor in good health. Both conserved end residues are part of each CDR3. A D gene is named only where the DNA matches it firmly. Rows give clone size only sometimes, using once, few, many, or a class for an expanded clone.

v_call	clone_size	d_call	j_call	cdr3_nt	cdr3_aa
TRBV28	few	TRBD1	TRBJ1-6	TGTGCCAGCAGTTCAACAGGGGATAATTCACCCCTCCACTTT	CASSSTGDNSPLHF
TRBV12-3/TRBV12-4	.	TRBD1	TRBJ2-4	TGTGCCAGCAACCGGGACAGTGTTTTTAACATTCAGTACTTC	CASNRDSVFNIQYF
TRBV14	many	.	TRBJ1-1	TGTGCCAGCTCCCTAACGGAGGACACTGAAGCTTTCTTT	CASSLTEDTEAFF
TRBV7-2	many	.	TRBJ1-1	TGTGCCAGCAGCTCGATACAGGGTAACACTGAAGCTTTCTTT	CASSSIQGNTEAFF
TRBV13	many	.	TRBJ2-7	TGTGCCAGCAGCCCACAGGGCCATGGAAGCTACGAGCAGTACTTC	CASSPQGHGSYEQYF
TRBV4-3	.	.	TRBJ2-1	TGCGCCAGCAGCCAACCACCTGTCCATGAGCAGTTCTTC	CASSQPPVHEQFF
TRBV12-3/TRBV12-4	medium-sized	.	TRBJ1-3	TGTGCCAGCAAGCTTCAGGTGGCTGGAAACACCATATATTTT	CASKLQVAGNTIYF
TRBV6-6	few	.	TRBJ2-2	TGTGCCAGCCGACTGGCTTCGAACGGGGAGCTGTTTTTT	CASRLASNGELFF
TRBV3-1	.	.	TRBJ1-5	TGTGCCAGCAGCCAAGTTATGGGGGCTAATCAGCCCCAGCATTTT	CASSQVMGANQPQHF
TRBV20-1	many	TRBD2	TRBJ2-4	TGCAGTGCCCGGACTAGCGGGGGGGCTGGGGCCAAAAACATTCAGTACTTC	CSARTSGGAGAKNIQYF
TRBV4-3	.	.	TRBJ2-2	TGCGCCACCCGGACGGACAAGAACACCGGGGAGCTGTTTTTT	CATRTDKNTGELFF
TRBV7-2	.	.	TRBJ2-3	TGTGCCAGCAGCCCGGTGGGGGGATCGGATACGCAGTATTTT	CASSPVGGSDTQYF
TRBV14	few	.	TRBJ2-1	TGTGCCAGCAGCCGAGGAGACACCCTCTACAATGAGCAGTTCTTC	CASSRGDTLYNEQFF
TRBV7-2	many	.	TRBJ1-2	TGTGCCAGCAGCTCCTCCTATGGCTACACCTTC	CASSSSYGYTF
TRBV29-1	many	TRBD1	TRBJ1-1	TGCAGCGTTGGACAGGGGGTCTCTCACACTGAAGCTTTCTTT	CSVGQGVSHTEAFF
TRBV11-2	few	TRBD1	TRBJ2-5	TGTGCCAGCAGCCCCCGAGAAGGACAGGCCCAAGAGACCCAGTACTTC	CASSPREGQAQETQYF
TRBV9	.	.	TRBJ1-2	TGTGCCAGCAGCGAGACAGGTTGTAACTATGGCTACACCTTC	CASSETGCNYGYTF
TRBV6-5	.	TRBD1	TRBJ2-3	TGTGCCAGCAGAAAACCGGGACAGGGATCAGATACGCAGTATTTT	CASRKPGQGSDTQYF
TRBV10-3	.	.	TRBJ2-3	TGTGCCATCAGTGAGGGTGAGGCTACGCAGTATTTT	CAISEGEATQYF